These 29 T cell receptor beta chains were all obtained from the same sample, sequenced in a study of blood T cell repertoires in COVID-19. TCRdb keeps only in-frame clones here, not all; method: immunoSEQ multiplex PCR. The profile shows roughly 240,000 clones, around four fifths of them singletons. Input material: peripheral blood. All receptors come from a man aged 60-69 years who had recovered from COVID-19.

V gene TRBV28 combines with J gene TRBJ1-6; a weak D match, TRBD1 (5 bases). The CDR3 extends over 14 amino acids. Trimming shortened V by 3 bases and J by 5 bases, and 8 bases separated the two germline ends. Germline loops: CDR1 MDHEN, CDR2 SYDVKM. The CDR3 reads CASSLGQNNSPLHF. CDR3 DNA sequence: TGTGCCAGCAGTTTGGGGCAAAATAATTCACCCCTCCACTTT.

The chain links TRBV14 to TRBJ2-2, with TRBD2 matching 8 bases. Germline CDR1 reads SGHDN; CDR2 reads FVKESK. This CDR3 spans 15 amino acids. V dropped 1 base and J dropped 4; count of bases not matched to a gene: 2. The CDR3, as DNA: TGTGCCAGCAGCCAAGTTGCGGGAGGCACCGGGGAGCTGTTTTTT. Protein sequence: CASSQVAGGTGELFF. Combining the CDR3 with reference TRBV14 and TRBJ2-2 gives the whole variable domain EAGVTQFPSHSVIEKGQTVTLRCDPISGHDNLYWYRRVMGKEIKFLLHFVKESKQDESGMPNNRFLAERTGGTYSTLKVQPAELEDSGVYFCASSQVAGGTGELFFGEGSRLTVL.

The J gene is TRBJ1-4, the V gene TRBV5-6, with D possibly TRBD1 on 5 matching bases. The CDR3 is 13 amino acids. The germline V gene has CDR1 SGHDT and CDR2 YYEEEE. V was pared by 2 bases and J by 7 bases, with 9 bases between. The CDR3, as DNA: TGTGCCAGCAGCTTTGCGGGGGGTGAAAAACTGTTTTTT. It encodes CASSFAGGEKLFF.

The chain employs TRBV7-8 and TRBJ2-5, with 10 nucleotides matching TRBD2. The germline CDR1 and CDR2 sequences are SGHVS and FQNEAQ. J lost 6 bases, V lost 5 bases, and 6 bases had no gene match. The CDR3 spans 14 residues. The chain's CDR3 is CASSRTSGVQTQYF. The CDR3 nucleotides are TGTGCCAGCAGCCGCACTAGCGGGGTACAGACCCAGTACTTC.

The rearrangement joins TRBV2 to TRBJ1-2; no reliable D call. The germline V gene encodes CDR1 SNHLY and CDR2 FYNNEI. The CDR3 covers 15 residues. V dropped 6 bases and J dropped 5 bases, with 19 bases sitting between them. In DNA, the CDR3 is TGTGCCAGCAGGCCCCAGGCGGGTCTTCAGTATGGCTACACCTTC. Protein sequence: CASRPQAGLQYGYTF. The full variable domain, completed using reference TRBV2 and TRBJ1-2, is EPEVTQTPSHQVTQMGQEVILRCVPISNHLYFYWYRQILGQKVEFLVSFYNNEISEKSEIFDDQFSVERPDGSNFTLKIRSTKLEDSAMYFCASRPQAGLQYGYTFGSGTRLTVV.

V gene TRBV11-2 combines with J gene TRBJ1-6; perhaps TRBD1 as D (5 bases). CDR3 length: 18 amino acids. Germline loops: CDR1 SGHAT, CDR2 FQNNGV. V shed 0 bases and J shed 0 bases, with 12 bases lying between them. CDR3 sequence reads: CASSLDWDGSSYNSPLHF. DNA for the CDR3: TGTGCCAGCAGCTTAGACTGGGACGGGAGCTCCTATAATTCACCCCTCCACTTT. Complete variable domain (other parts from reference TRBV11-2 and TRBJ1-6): EAGVAQSPRYKIIEKRQSVAFWCNPISGHATLYWYQQILGQGPKLLIQFQNNGVVDDSQLPKDRFSAERLKGVDSTLKIQPAKLEDSAVYLCASSLDWDGSSYNSPLHFGNGTRLTVT.

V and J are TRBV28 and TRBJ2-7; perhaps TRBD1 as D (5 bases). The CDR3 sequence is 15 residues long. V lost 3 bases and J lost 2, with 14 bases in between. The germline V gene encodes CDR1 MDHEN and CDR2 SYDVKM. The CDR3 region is CASSFKAGITYEQYF. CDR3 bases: TGTGCCAGCAGTTTTAAGGCAGGGATCACCTACGAGCAGTACTTC.

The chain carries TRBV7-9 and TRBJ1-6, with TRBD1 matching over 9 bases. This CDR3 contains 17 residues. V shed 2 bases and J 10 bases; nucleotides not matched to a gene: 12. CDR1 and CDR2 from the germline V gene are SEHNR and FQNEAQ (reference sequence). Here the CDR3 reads CASSLSGTGLLGSPLHF. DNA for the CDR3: TGTGCCAGCAGCTTATCCGGGACAGGGCTTCTAGGGTCACCCCTCCACTTT.

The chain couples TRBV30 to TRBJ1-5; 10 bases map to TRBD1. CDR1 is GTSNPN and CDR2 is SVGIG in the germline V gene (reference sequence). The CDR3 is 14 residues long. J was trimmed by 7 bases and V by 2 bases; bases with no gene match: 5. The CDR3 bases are TGTGCCTGGAGTTTGGGACAGGGGTTCCAGCCCCAGCATTTT. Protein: CAWSLGQGFQPQHF.

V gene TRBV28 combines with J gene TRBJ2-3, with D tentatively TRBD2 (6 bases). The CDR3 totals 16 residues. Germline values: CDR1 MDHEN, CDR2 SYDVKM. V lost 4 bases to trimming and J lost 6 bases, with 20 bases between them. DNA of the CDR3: TGTGCCAGCAGTTCCCCGAAGACTGGTGGGAGGGATACGCAGTATTTT. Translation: CASSSPKTGGRDTQYF.

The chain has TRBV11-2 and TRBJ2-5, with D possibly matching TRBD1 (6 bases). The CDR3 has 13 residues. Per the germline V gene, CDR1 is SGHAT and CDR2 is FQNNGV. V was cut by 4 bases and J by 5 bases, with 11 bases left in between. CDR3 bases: TGTGCCAGCAGCTCGGGACATCGGGAGACCCAGTACTTC. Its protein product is CASSSGHRETQYF. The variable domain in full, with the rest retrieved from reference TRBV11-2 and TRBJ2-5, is EAGVAQSPRYKIIEKRQSVAFWCNPISGHATLYWYQQILGQGPKLLIQFQNNGVVDDSQLPKDRFSAERLKGVDSTLKIQPAKLEDSAVYLCASSSGHRETQYFGPGTRLLVL.

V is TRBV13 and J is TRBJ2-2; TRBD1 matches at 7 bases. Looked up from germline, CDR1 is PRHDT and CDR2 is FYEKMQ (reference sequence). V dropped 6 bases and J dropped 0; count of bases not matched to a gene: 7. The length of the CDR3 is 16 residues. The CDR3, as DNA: TGTGCCAGCAGTTTTCGGACAGGCCCGAACACCGGGGAGCTGTTTTTT. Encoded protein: CASSFRTGPNTGELFF.

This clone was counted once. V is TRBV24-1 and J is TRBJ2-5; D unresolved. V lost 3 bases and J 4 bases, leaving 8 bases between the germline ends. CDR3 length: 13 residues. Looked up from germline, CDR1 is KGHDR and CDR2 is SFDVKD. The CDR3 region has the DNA TGTGCCACCAGTGATCCGGGTCGAGAGACCCAGTACTTC. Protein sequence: CATSDPGRETQYF.

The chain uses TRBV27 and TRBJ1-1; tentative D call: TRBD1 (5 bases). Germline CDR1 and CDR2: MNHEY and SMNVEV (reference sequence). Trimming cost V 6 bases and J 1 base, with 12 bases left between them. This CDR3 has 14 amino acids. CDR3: CASSPGLRNTEAFF. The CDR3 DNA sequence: TGTGCCAGCAGCCCGGGACTCCGGAACACTGAAGCTTTCTTT.

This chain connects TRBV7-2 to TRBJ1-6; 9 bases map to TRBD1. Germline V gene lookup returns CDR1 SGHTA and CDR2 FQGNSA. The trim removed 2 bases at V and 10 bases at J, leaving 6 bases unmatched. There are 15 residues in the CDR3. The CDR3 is CASSLSGQGFSPLHF. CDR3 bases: TGTGCCAGCAGCTTATCGGGACAGGGTTTCTCACCCCTCCACTTT.

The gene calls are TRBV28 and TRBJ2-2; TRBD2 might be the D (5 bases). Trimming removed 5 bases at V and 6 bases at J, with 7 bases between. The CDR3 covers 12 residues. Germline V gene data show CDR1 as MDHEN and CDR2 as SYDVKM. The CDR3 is CASSRGAGELFF. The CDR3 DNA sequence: TGTGCCAGCAGTCGGGGAGCCGGGGAGCTGTTTTTT.

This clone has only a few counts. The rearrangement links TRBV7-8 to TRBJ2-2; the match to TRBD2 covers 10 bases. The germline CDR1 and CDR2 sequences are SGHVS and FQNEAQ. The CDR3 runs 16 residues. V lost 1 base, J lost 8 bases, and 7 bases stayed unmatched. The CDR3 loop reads CASSLGLAGAQGELFF. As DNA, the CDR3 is TGTGCCAGCAGCTTAGGGCTAGCGGGAGCACAAGGGGAGCTGTTTTTT.

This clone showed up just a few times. CDR3 coding DNA: TGTGCCAGCCAGGAAGGGGGCGGGAGGCAAGAGACCCAGTACTTC. Protein sequence: CASQEGGGRQETQYF. The chain links TRBV2 to TRBJ2-5; TRBD2 might be the D (8 bases). The germline V gene has CDR1 SNHLY and CDR2 FYNNEI. The CDR3 length is 15 residues. V was trimmed by 8 bases and J by 2 bases, leaving 18 bases between them.

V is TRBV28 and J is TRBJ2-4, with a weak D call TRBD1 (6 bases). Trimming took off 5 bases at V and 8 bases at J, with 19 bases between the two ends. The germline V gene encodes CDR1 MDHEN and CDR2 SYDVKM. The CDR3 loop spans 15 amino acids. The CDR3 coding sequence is TGTGCCAGCAGTATGTTAACGGGCAGGGGTGACATTCAGTACTTC. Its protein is CASSMLTGRGDIQYF.

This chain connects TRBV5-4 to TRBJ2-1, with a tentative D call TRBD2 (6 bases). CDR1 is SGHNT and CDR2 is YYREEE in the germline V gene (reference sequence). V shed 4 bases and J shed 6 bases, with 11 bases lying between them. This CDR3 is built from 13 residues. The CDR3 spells CASSAMTSNEQFF. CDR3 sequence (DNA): TGTGCCAGCAGCGCAATGACTAGCAATGAGCAGTTCTTC.

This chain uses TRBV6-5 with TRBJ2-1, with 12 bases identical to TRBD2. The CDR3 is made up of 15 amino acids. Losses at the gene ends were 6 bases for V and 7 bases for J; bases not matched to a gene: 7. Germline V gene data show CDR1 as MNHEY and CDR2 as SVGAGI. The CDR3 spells CASRPGLAGFNEQFF. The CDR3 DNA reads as TGTGCCAGCAGACCTGGACTAGCGGGGTTTAATGAGCAGTTCTTC.

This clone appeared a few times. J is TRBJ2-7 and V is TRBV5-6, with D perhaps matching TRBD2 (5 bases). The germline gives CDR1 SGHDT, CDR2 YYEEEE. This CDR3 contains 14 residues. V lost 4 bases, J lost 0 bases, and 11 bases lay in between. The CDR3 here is CASSPGLSSYEQYF. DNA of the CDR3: TGTGCCAGCAGCCCCGGACTGAGCTCCTACGAGCAGTACTTC.

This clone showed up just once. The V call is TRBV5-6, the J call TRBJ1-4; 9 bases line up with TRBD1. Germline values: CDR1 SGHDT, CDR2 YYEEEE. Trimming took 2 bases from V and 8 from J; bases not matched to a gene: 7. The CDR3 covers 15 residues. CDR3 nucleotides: TGTGCCAGCAGCTTAACCGGGACAGGGTTAGAAAAACTGTTTTTT. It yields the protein CASSLTGTGLEKLFF. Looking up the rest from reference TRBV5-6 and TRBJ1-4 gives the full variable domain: DAGVTQSPTHLIKTRGQQVTLRCSPKSGHDTVSWYQQALGQGPQFIFQYYEEEERQRGNFPDRFSGHQFPNYSSELNVNALLLGDSALYLCASSLTGTGLEKLFFGSGTQLSVL.

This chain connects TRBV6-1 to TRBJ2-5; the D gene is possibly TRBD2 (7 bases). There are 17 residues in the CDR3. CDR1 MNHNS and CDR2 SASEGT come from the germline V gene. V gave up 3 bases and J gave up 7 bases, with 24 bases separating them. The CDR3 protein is CASSETSRGAKRGTQYF. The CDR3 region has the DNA TGTGCCAGCAGTGAGACTAGCCGGGGGGCAAAGAGGGGGACCCAGTACTTC.

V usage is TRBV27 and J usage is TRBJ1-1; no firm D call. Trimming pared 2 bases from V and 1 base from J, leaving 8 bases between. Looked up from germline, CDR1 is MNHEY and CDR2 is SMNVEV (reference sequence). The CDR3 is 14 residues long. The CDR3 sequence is CASSLGNPNTEAFF. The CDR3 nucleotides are TGTGCCAGCAGTTTAGGCAACCCGAACACTGAAGCTTTCTTT.

This CDR3 is CASSEVRDTEAFF. CDR3 sequence (DNA): TGTGCCAGCAGTGAAGTGAGGGATACTGAAGCTTTCTTT. The rearrangement joins TRBV2 to TRBJ1-1; D remains unclear. Trimming took 1 base from V and 5 from J, leaving 8 bases between them. CDR3 length equals 13 residues. CDR1 and CDR2 from the germline V gene are SNHLY and FYNNEI.

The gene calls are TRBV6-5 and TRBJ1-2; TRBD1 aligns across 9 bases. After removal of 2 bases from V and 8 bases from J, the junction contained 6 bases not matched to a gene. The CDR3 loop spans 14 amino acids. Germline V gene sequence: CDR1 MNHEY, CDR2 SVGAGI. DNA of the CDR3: TGTGCCAGCAGTTACAAACAGGGGGCAGCGGGCTACACCTTC. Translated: CASSYKQGAAGYTF.

CDR3 in DNA: TGTGCCAGCAGTTTAGGGAGGGGTGGCAATCAGCCCCAGCATTTT. Protein product: CASSLGRGGNQPQHF. The chain uses TRBV27 and TRBJ1-5, with a weak D call TRBD1 (5 bases). Germline V lookup: CDR1 MNHEY, CDR2 SMNVEV (reference sequence). V was pared by 2 bases and J by 2 bases, with 10 bases between. This CDR3 is built from 15 residues.

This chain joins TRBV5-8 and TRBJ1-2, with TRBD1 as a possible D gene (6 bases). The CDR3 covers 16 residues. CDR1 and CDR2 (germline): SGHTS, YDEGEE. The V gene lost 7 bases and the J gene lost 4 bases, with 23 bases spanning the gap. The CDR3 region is CASRGSLGQTIYGYTF. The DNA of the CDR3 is TGTGCCAGCCGCGGAAGTTTAGGACAGACAATCTATGGCTACACCTTC.